The 30 T cell receptor beta chains in this list originate from one sample, sequenced in a study of cytomegalovirus exposure and HLA in healthy donors. The PCR used 60 Vbeta and 13 Jbeta primers. This table comes from immunoSEQ multiplex PCR, and its TCRdb copy is limited to in-frame clones, with some not included. The profile shows around 180,000 clones, more than 65% of them singletons. Sequenced input: PBMCs. The receptors were gathered from a woman aged 25 to 39 in good health and CMV-seropositive.

The chain couples TRBV28 to TRBJ2-5; D may be TRBD2 (6 bases). CDR1 is MDHEN, CDR2 SYDVKM, per germline. The CDR3 has 13 residues. The V and J ends lost 6 bases and 4 bases respectively, with 12 bases between them. CDR3: CASRGGTAETQYF. As DNA, the CDR3 is TGTGCCAGCAGGGGCGGGACGGCAGAGACCCAGTACTTC.

V usage is TRBV5-6 and J usage is TRBJ2-4; the match to TRBD1 covers 9 bases. V trimming: 1 base; J trimming: 7 bases; junction bases outside the gene matches: 3. Germline V gene data show CDR1 as SGHDT and CDR2 as YYEEEE. The CDR3 is 14 residues long. The CDR3 spells CASSLWGQGNIQYF. DNA for the CDR3: TGTGCCAGCAGCTTGTGGGGACAGGGTAACATTCAGTACTTC.

This chain joins TRBV23-1 and TRBJ2-7; D gene uncertain. TRBV23-1 is annotated as an ORF whose role is uncertain. This CDR3 spans 15 amino acids. The V and J ends lost 1 base and 2 bases respectively, with 12 bases between them. The CDR3 region has the DNA TGCGCCAGCAGTCAATGCGGCGAGAACGCCTACGAGCAGTACTTC. Protein product: CASSQCGENAYEQYF.

In this sample, this clone turned up once. The chain joins TRBV19 to TRBJ2-7; D call uncertain. The CDR3 is made up of 14 amino acids. Germline V gene sequence: CDR1 LNHDA, CDR2 SQIVND (reference sequence). Between the trimmed V and J ends, which lost 3 bases and 7 bases, there was a span of 16 bases. DNA of the CDR3: TGTGCCAGTAGTATCGGCAGGTTGTCAGGTGAGCAGTACTTC. The encoded protein is CASSIGRLSGEQYF.

The V and J genes are TRBV28 and TRBJ1-3, with 7 bases matching TRBD1. Germline V gene lookup returns CDR1 MDHEN and CDR2 SYDVKM. V dropped 4 bases and J dropped 5; count of bases not matched to a gene: 5. The CDR3 contains 14 residues. DNA for the CDR3: TGTGCCAGCAGTTCCGGGACAGTTCGAAACACCATATATTTT. It specifies CASSSGTVRNTIYF.

This clone turned up a few times. The chain links TRBV2 to TRBJ1-1; D gene ambiguous. From germline, CDR1 is SNHLY and CDR2 FYNNEI. This CDR3 spans 14 amino acids. V lost 2 bases to trimming and J lost 4 bases, with 11 bases between them. CDR3 sequence (DNA): TGTGCCAGCAGTGAAACCGGTGAGGCCACTGAAGCTTTCTTT. Its protein is CASSETGEATEAFF.

V and J are TRBV18 and TRBJ1-1; TRBD1 aligns across 7 bases. CDR1 is KGHSH, CDR2 LQKENI, per germline. V shed 1 base, J shed 6 bases, and the junction held 5 bases outside the gene matches. This CDR3 spans 14 amino acids. CDR3 amino acids: CASSPQGAYPEAFF. In DNA form, the CDR3 reads TGTGCCAGCTCACCACAGGGGGCCTACCCTGAAGCTTTCTTT.

This clone showed up just once. This chain connects TRBV5-4 to TRBJ1-1, with a weak D call TRBD1 (6 bases). V dropped 4 bases and J dropped 1 base, with 8 bases sitting between them. The CDR3 covers 13 residues. Germline loops: CDR1 SGHNT, CDR2 YYREEE (reference sequence). CDR3 DNA: TGTGCCAGCAGCCGAGGGGGGAACACTGAAGCTTTCTTT. Its translation is CASSRGGNTEAFF.

The chain joins TRBV5-6 to TRBJ1-5, with TRBD1 matching 9 bases. Germline V lookup: CDR1 SGHDT, CDR2 YYEEEE. This CDR3 contains 19 residues. The J segment lost 5 bases and the V segment lost 0 bases, leaving 15 bases of the junction unmatched. CDR3 sequence (DNA): TGTGCCAGCAGCTTGGCCGCGTGGACAGGGGACCAAGGCGATCAGCCCCAGCATTTT. Translating it yields CASSLAAWTGDQGDQPQHF.

The rearrangement joins TRBV19 to TRBJ2-7, with 8 bases that match TRBD1. Trimming removed 5 bases from V and 0 bases from J; junction bases left unmatched: 6. This CDR3 is built from 15 residues. CDR1 is LNHDA, CDR2 SQIVND, per germline (reference sequence). The CDR3 spells CASSPRQGLSYEQYF. The CDR3 bases are TGTGCCAGTAGTCCCCGACAGGGGCTCTCCTACGAGCAGTACTTC.

This clone has just a few counts. The junction departs from germline at one end; a sequencing error may be responsible. The CDR3 protein is CSSRTGNSPLHF. The DNA for the CDR3 is TGTTCCAGCAGGACGGGTAATTCACCCCTCCACTTT. The chain has TRBV7-9 and TRBJ1-6, with D unclear. The CDR3 length is 12 residues. Germline values: CDR1 SEHNR, CDR2 FQNEAQ (reference sequence).

The chain carries TRBV5-1 and TRBJ2-5, with D possibly matching TRBD2 (5 bases). V was cut by 4 bases and J by 0 bases, with 13 bases left in between. The CDR3 has 15 residues. CDR1 is SGHRS and CDR2 is YFSETQ in the germline V gene. This chain's CDR3 is CASSPWESNQETQYF. The CDR3 bases are TGCGCCAGCAGCCCCTGGGAGTCTAACCAAGAGACCCAGTACTTC.

There are a few counts of this clone. The chain combines TRBV5-1 with TRBJ1-1, with D maybe TRBD1 (5 bases). The CDR3 runs 14 residues. The germline V gene has CDR1 SGHRS and CDR2 YFSETQ. Trimming shortened V by 5 bases and J by 4 bases, and 15 bases separated the two germline ends. DNA of the CDR3: TGCGCCAGCAGACACAACGGAGGGACCACTGAAGCTTTCTTT. Its protein is CASRHNGGTTEAFF.

This clone has just one count. The V call is TRBV6-5, the J call TRBJ1-5; perhaps TRBD1 as D (6 bases). The germline gives CDR1 MNHEY, CDR2 SVGAGI. V was shortened by 4 bases and J by 6 bases, with 19 bases between the two germline ends. The CDR3 runs 16 residues. The CDR3 loop is CASSLRVTGMGQPQHF. CDR3 in DNA: TGTGCCAGCAGTTTACGGGTAACAGGGATGGGTCAGCCCCAGCATTTT.

The genes are TRBV5-6 and TRBJ2-2, with 11 nucleotides matching TRBD2. Germline V CDR1 and CDR2: SGHDT, YYEEEE. The CDR3 covers 17 residues. V lost 4 bases and J lost 3; bases outside the gene matches: 8. As DNA, the CDR3 is TGTGCCAGCAGCCTTACTAGCGGGAGATACGACACCGGGGAGCTGTTTTTT. This translates into CASSLTSGRYDTGELFF.

The genes are TRBV7-6 and TRBJ2-7, with D maybe TRBD2 (6 bases). The CDR3 has 14 amino acids. The germline V and J ends were trimmed by 3 bases and 3 bases, with 12 bases remaining between them. Germline CDR1 is SGHVS and CDR2 is FNYEAQ. CDR3: CASSFLRESYEQYF. The DNA for the CDR3 is TGTGCCAGCAGCTTCCTTCGGGAGAGCTACGAGCAGTACTTC.

The rearrangement joins TRBV9 to TRBJ1-2; D possibly corresponds to TRBD1 (6 bases). The CDR3 spans 17 residues. Germline assignment: CDR1 SGDLS and CDR2 YYNGEE. The V end lost 0 bases, the J end lost 2 bases, and 17 bases lay between the germline ends. The CDR3 DNA sequence: TGTGCCAGCAGCGTAGGTGGATTGGGCGGACAGAACTATGGCTACACCTTC. Encoded protein: CASSVGGLGGQNYGYTF.

The chain employs TRBV6-5 and TRBJ1-1; the match to TRBD1 covers 8 bases. V lost 3 bases and J lost 2; bases outside the gene matches: 8. CDR1 MNHEY and CDR2 SVGAGI come from the germline V gene. The CDR3 consists of 16 residues. The CDR3 nucleotides are TGTGCCAGCAGTTATCTACAGGGGGGCACCAACACTGAAGCTTTCTTT. Its protein is CASSYLQGGTNTEAFF.

The gene calls are TRBV28 and TRBJ1-2, with 8 bases identical to TRBD1. The germline V gene encodes CDR1 MDHEN and CDR2 SYDVKM. The CDR3 is made up of 16 amino acids. J was trimmed by 3 bases and V by 7 bases; bases with no gene match: 13. This chain's CDR3 is CASTPLGDRRDYGYTF. Here the CDR3 DNA reads TGTGCCAGCACCCCCTTGGGGGACAGGCGGGACTATGGCTACACCTTC.

The V call is TRBV19, the J call TRBJ1-2, with 9 bases aligning to TRBD1. The CDR3 covers 13 residues. V trimming: 6 bases; J trimming: 6 bases; junction bases outside the gene matches: 5. CDR1 and CDR2 (germline): LNHDA, SQIVND (reference sequence). DNA of the CDR3: TGTGCCAGTAGCTACGGACAGGGGAATGGCTACACCTTC. Protein sequence: CASSYGQGNGYTF.

This clone was detected only a few times. The chain combines TRBV19 with TRBJ2-5; no reliable D call. CDR1 is LNHDA, CDR2 SQIVND, per germline (reference sequence). This CDR3 contains 13 residues. V lost 10 bases, J lost 2 bases, and 14 bases lay in between. CDR3 sequence (DNA): TGTGCCACCTCATATGGCCCTCAAGAGACCCAGTACTTC. Translated, it gives CATSYGPQETQYF.

CDR3 bases: TGCGCCAGCAGCCAGAACATTGAGACCCAGTACTTC. Amino acid sequence: CASSQNIETQYF. This chain joins TRBV4-1 and TRBJ2-5, with D hard to call. The CDR3 totals 12 residues. CDR1 is MGHRA, CDR2 YSYEKL, per germline. With 3 bases removed from V and 5 bases from J, the gap between germline ends came to 7 bases.

The genes are TRBV7-2 and TRBJ2-7, with 7 positions matching TRBD2. The J segment lost 3 bases and the V segment lost 3 bases, leaving 8 bases of the junction unmatched. The CDR3 consists of 15 residues. CDR1 and CDR2 (germline): SGHTA, FQGNSA. CDR3 protein: CASSFSRGGIYEQYF. The DNA of the CDR3 is TGTGCCAGCAGCTTCTCGCGCGGGGGTATCTACGAGCAGTACTTC.

This chain connects TRBV5-4 to TRBJ1-5; D gene unclear. The CDR3 length is 15 residues. V lost 4 bases, J lost 0 bases, and 11 bases lay in between. Germline V gene lookup returns CDR1 SGHNT and CDR2 YYREEE (reference sequence). CDR3 in amino acids: CASSRDGNSNQPQHF. As DNA, the CDR3 is TGTGCCAGCAGCCGGGATGGGAATAGCAATCAGCCCCAGCATTTT.

CDR3 DNA: TGTGCCAGCAGCTTTAATTCCCCCCGGAGGACAGGGGATGGCTACACCTTC. Translated, it gives CASSFNSPRRTGDGYTF. The chain carries TRBV7-9 and TRBJ1-2; 9 nucleotides match TRBD1. V was pared by 3 bases and J by 6 bases, with 14 bases of the junction left unmatched. The CDR3 loop spans 17 amino acids. Germline CDR1 and CDR2: SEHNR and FQNEAQ (reference sequence).

This chain uses TRBV27 with TRBJ2-1, with 9 positions matching TRBD2. In germline, CDR1 is MNHEY, CDR2 SMNVEV (reference sequence). The junction had 6 bases not matched to a gene; V was cut back by 2 bases and J by 7 bases. There are 15 residues in the CDR3. The CDR3 DNA is TGTGCCAGCAGTTTACCCCAGACTAGCGGAAATGAGCAGTTCTTC. This codes for CASSLPQTSGNEQFF.

This chain joins TRBV9 and TRBJ2-3, with D unresolved. V lost 4 bases and J lost 0, with 3 bases in between. The V gene's germline CDR1 is SGDLS and CDR2 YYNGEE. The CDR3 runs to 12 residues. CDR3 amino acids: CASSPSTDTQYF. The CDR3 DNA is TGTGCCAGCAGCCCAAGCACAGATACGCAGTATTTT. Complete variable domain (other parts from reference TRBV9 and TRBJ2-3): DSGVTQTPKHLITATGQRVTLRCSPRSGDLSVYWYQQSLDQGLQFLIQYYNGEERAKGNILERFSAQQFPDLHSELNLSSLELGDSALYFCASSPSTDTQYFGPGTRLTVL.

The V gene is TRBV11-2, the J gene TRBJ2-7, with a possible D match to TRBD1 (5 bases). The CDR3 consists of 12 residues. Germline V gene lookup returns CDR1 SGHAT and CDR2 FQNNGV. Trimming took off 0 bases at V and 10 bases at J, with 10 bases between the two ends. CDR3 in DNA: TGTGCCAGCAGCTTAGAATTCGGACACCAGTACTTC. Its translation: CASSLEFGHQYF.

The V call is TRBV7-6, the J call TRBJ2-2; TRBD1 matches 7 bases. Unmatched junction bases numbered 6, after V lost 4 bases and J lost 1 base. Per germline, CDR1 SGHVS and CDR2 FNYEAQ. This CDR3 contains 16 residues. The CDR3 reads CASSSQTGWNTGELFF. The CDR3 region has the DNA TGTGCCAGCAGCTCCCAGACAGGGTGGAACACCGGGGAGCTGTTTTTT.

The V gene is TRBV6-5, the J gene TRBJ2-5; D remains unclear. The CDR3 is 15 residues long. V lost 5 bases to trimming and J lost 5 bases, with 18 bases between them. Germline V gene lookup returns CDR1 MNHEY and CDR2 SVGAGI. The CDR3 nucleotides are TGTGCCAGCAGTCCCGGCGGCCTTTACGGGGAGACCCAGTACTTC. Protein: CASSPGGLYGETQYF.